These 16 T cell receptor beta chains were sequenced from one sample in a study of siplizumab effects on memory and regulatory T cells (dated by TCRdb to between 2018 and 2020). Library generation was performed with the immunoSEQ multiplex PCR assay. TCRdb took over this immuneACCESS table, retaining in-frame rearrangements with V and J assigned. Such tables are incomplete; in checked studies, under half of the missing clones stem from an unresolved V gene, and the remainder is unexplained. The sample includes about 100,000 clones, with about 93% observed a single time. The ten largest clones take up about 0.62% of the sample. Material for sequencing was Tregs sorted from blood. Receptors were obtained from a human donor in good health.

As to this clone: Additional DNA sequences in this sample encode the identical CDR3. The rearrangement uses TRBV6-5 and TRBJ1-3, with 7 bases that match TRBD1. The CDR3 has 14 residues. Per germline, CDR1 MNHEY and CDR2 SVGAGI. V was clipped by 5 bases and J by 4 bases; unmatched bases: 5. CDR3 DNA: TGTGCCAGCAGTCGACAGGGTGGAGGAAACACCATATATTTT. Its translation is CASSRQGGGNTIYF.

The chain couples TRBV6-1 to TRBJ1-1; possibly TRBD1 for D (6 bases). The V gene lost 10 bases and the J gene lost 11 bases, with 20 bases spanning the gap. Germline CDR1 is MNHNS and CDR2 is SASEGT. The CDR3 sequence is 12 residues long. The CDR3 DNA follows: TGTGCCAACCAGGGGACCGCGGGGGGGGCTTTCTTT. It is translated as CANQGTAGGAFF.

The chain carries TRBV4-1 and TRBJ2-1; D is unresolved. Germline-derived CDR1 and CDR2 are MGHRA and YSYEKL. The CDR3 has 15 residues. Trimming removed 2 bases from V and 5 bases from J, with 13 bases in between. CDR3 sequence (DNA): TGCGCCAGCAGCCAAAGACCCTATCGCAACAATGAGCAGTTCTTC. Protein product: CASSQRPYRNNEQFF.

The rearrangement uses TRBV6-6 and TRBJ1-1; maybe TRBD1 (5 bases). CDR3 size: 14 residues. Germline V gene lookup returns CDR1 MNHNY and CDR2 SVGAGI (reference sequence). Deletions cut 5 bases from V and 1 base from J, with 11 bases between. CDR3 amino acids: CASSRPGRNTEAFF. The CDR3 coding sequence is TGTGCCAGCAGTCGGCCGGGACGGAACACTGAAGCTTTCTTT.

The CDR3 nucleotides are TGTGCCAGCAGCCGGGGACAGAGCAACACTGAAGCTTTCTTT. Amino acids: CASSRGQSNTEAFF. The chain joins TRBV7-9 to TRBJ1-1; 7 positions match TRBD1. CDR3 length: 14 amino acids. Germline V gene data show CDR1 as SEHNR and CDR2 as FQNEAQ (reference sequence). V shed 5 bases and J 2 bases; nucleotides not matched to a gene: 5.

The chain combines TRBV9 with TRBJ2-3, with a tentative D call TRBD2 (6 bases). The V end was cut by 0 bases, the J end by 9 bases, with 11 bases between. The CDR3 runs 13 residues. The germline V gene has CDR1 SGDLS and CDR2 YYNGEE. The chain's CDR3 is CASSVAPRGTQYF. Written as DNA, the CDR3 is TGTGCCAGCAGCGTAGCTCCCCGGGGGACGCAGTATTTT.

This clone came up once. The chain has TRBV5-1 and TRBJ1-2; 8 bases line up with TRBD1. The length of the CDR3 is 17 residues. Germline V gene sequence: CDR1 SGHRS, CDR2 YFSETQ. Trimming took 0 bases from V and 1 from J; bases not matched to a gene: 8. The CDR3: CASSLVGTGVINYGYTF. CDR3 sequence (DNA): TGCGCCAGCAGCTTGGTTGGGACAGGAGTTATTAACTATGGCTACACCTTC.

The chain is built from TRBV7-9 and TRBJ2-5; D remains unclear. This CDR3 has 11 amino acids. Between the trimmed V and J ends, which lost 3 bases and 2 bases, there was a span of 1 base. Germline assignment: CDR1 SEHNR and CDR2 FQNEAQ (reference sequence). CDR3 residues: CASSLQETQYF. DNA for the CDR3: TGTGCCAGCAGCTTGCAAGAGACCCAGTACTTC.

The V gene is TRBV6-5, the J gene TRBJ1-3; D gene uncertain. CDR1 MNHEY and CDR2 SVGAGI come from the germline V gene. This CDR3 contains 14 residues. V was shortened by 2 bases and J by 4 bases, with 9 bases between the two germline ends. The CDR3 nucleotides read TGTGCCAGCAGTTACACCAATGGAGGAAACACCATATATTTT. Its protein is CASSYTNGGNTIYF.

V gene TRBV5-6 combines with J gene TRBJ2-7; D not resolved. Trimming left V 2 bases short and J 0 bases short, with 6 bases between. The CDR3 consists of 13 residues. From germline, CDR1 is SGHDT and CDR2 YYEEEE. The CDR3 here is CASSLRFSYEQYF. CDR3 sequence (DNA): TGTGCCAGCAGCTTAAGATTCTCCTACGAGCAGTACTTC.

The chain carries TRBV11-1 and TRBJ2-5, with a weak D call TRBD1 (6 bases). This CDR3 region has 14 residues. Germline values: CDR1 SGHAT, CDR2 FQDESV (reference sequence). V lost 0 bases and J lost 5, with 10 bases in between. The CDR3 here is CASSLAGQGETQYF. The CDR3 DNA is TGTGCCAGCAGCTTAGCGGGGCAGGGGGAGACCCAGTACTTC.

The V and J genes are TRBV2 and TRBJ1-4, with D hard to call. Trimming took 6 bases from V and 3 from J, leaving 5 bases between them. This CDR3 has 12 residues. Germline values: CDR1 SNHLY, CDR2 FYNNEI. The CDR3 nucleotides read TGTGCCAGCAGCGCAGCTAATGAAAAACTGTTTTTT. This gives the protein CASSAANEKLFF.

This clone was detected once. The V and J genes are TRBV27 and TRBJ2-3, with 8 bases aligning to TRBD1. V gave up 2 bases and J gave up 3 bases; unmatched junction bases: 7. Per the germline V gene, CDR1 is MNHEY and CDR2 is SMNVEV (reference sequence). CDR3 length equals 16 residues. CDR3 in DNA: TGTGCCAGCAGTTTAACCGGGACAGGAATAACAGATACGCAGTATTTT. It yields the protein CASSLTGTGITDTQYF.

The CDR3 DNA sequence: TGTGCCAGTAGTATTTCCCTAGCGGGGAACAGTTTCTACGAGCAGTACTTC. Amino acids: CASSISLAGNSFYEQYF. V and J are TRBV19 and TRBJ2-7; 9 nucleotides match TRBD2. The CDR3 consists of 17 residues. Germline V gene lookup returns CDR1 LNHDA and CDR2 SQIVND (reference sequence). V lost 3 bases, J lost 3 bases, and 12 bases stayed unmatched.

J is TRBJ2-7 and V is TRBV7-8; D uncertain. Germline-derived CDR1 and CDR2 are SGHVS and FQNEAQ. The CDR3 spans 14 residues. Deletions cut 7 bases from V and 0 bases from J, with 13 bases between. The CDR3 sequence is CASTSALRSYEQYF. DNA for the CDR3: TGTGCCAGCACCTCTGCGCTTCGCTCCTACGAGCAGTACTTC.

The chain uses TRBV5-6 and TRBJ1-4, with D possibly being TRBD1 (5 bases). V dropped 4 bases and J dropped 5 bases, with 12 bases sitting between them. Germline V gene lookup returns CDR1 SGHDT and CDR2 YYEEEE. CDR3 length equals 14 residues. Here the CDR3 DNA reads TGTGCCAGCAGCGGGGGACGGCCGAATGAAAAACTGTTTTTT. This encodes CASSGGRPNEKLFF.